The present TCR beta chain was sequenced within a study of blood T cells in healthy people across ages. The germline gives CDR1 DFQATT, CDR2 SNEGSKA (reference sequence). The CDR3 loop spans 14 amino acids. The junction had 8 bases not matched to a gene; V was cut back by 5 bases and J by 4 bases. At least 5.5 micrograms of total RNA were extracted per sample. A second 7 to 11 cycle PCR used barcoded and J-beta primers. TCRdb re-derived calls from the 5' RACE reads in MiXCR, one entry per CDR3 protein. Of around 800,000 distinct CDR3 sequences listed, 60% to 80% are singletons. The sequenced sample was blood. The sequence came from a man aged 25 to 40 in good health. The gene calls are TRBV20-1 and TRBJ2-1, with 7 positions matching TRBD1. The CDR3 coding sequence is TGCAGTGCTGGACGGGACAGCCCTTACAATGAGCAGTTCTTC. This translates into CSAGRDSPYNEQFF.